These 20 T cell receptor beta chains share one sample of origin, sequenced in a study of identical twins. TCRdb reprocessed the 5' RACE reads with MiXCR, giving one entry per CDR3 protein. The data contain some 440,000 distinct CDR3 sequences, 24% of them singletons. The sample was also reused in another study, on T cells expressing NK-cell markers.

The specimen was CD4+ T cells sorted from blood. Every receptor here comes from a woman aged 18 to 35 in good health.

The chain has TRBV12-3 or TRBV12-4 and TRBJ2-2, with 8 nucleotides matching TRBD2. The CDR3 sequence is 15 residues long. V shed 9 bases, J shed 3 bases, and the junction held 9 bases outside the gene matches. The CDR3 region has the DNA TGTGCCAGTGAAGGTCTAGCGGGTGACACCGGGGAGCTGTTTTTT. Translated, it gives CASEGLAGDTGELFF.

The rearrangement joins TRBV10-3 to TRBJ2-1, with 15 bases fitting TRBD2. Looked up from germline, CDR1 is ENHRY and CDR2 is SYGVKD. The V gene end was trimmed by 2 bases and the J gene end by 9 bases; junction bases not matched to a gene: 2. There are 15 residues in the CDR3. The CDR3 spells CAISEVGLAGGEQFF. The CDR3 DNA sequence: TGTGCCATCAGTGAGGTGGGACTAGCGGGAGGTGAGCAGTTCTTC.

This chain joins TRBV5-1 and TRBJ1-1; D may be TRBD1 (5 bases). Germline CDR1 is SGHRS and CDR2 is YFSETQ. V shed 0 bases and J shed 1 base, with 7 bases lying between them. The CDR3 contains 14 residues. The CDR3 sequence: CASSLEGPNTEAFF. CDR3 in DNA: TGCGCCAGCAGCTTGGAGGGGCCGAACACTGAAGCTTTCTTT. Supplemented by reference TRBV5-1 and TRBJ1-1, the full variable domain reads KAGVTQTPRYLIKTRGQQVTLSCSPISGHRSVSWYQQTPGQGLQFLFEYFSETQRNKGNFPGRFSGRQFSNSRSEMNVSTLELGDSALYLCASSLEGPNTEAFFGQGTRLTVV.

The rearrangement uses TRBV12-3 or TRBV12-4 and TRBJ1-2; 8 bases fit TRBD1. With V trimmed by 5 bases and J by 7 bases, 15 bases remained unmatched. CDR3 size: 16 residues. The CDR3 DNA is TGTGCCAGCAGTCCCTTGACAGGGGTCATATCTAGTGGCTACACCTTC. Its translation: CASSPLTGVISSGYTF.

The chain uses TRBV11-2 and TRBJ2-5, with TRBD2 matching over 11 bases. The CDR3 contains 18 residues. The junction had 9 bases not matched to a gene; V was cut back by 3 bases and J by 0 bases. Germline CDR1 and CDR2: SGHAT and FQNNGV. CDR3 bases: TGTGCCAGCAGCTTTGATTTTATACTAGCGGGGGACCAAGAGACCCAGTACTTC. Residues: CASSFDFILAGDQETQYF.

V and J are TRBV11-2 and TRBJ2-7; unclear D gene. Looked up from germline, CDR1 is SGHAT and CDR2 is FQNNGV. This CDR3 comprises 13 residues. Trimming took off 1 base at V and 4 bases at J, with 8 bases between the two ends. Written as DNA, the CDR3 is TGTGCCAGCAGCTTAGGGCCCCAGTACGAGCAGTACTTC. The encoded protein is CASSLGPQYEQYF.

This chain joins TRBV9 and TRBJ2-3; TRBD2 is a possible D gene (6 bases). In germline, CDR1 is SGDLS, CDR2 YYNGEE. The CDR3 spans 18 residues. V lost 0 bases and J lost 4, with 21 bases in between. CDR3 amino acids: CASSVGPAGPYKADTQYF. In nucleotides, the CDR3 is TGTGCCAGCAGCGTAGGTCCGGCGGGGCCATATAAGGCAGATACGCAGTATTTT.

The chain joins TRBV14 to TRBJ1-1, with D unclear. The CDR3 sequence is 12 residues long. Germline V gene lookup returns CDR1 SGHDN and CDR2 FVKESK. V lost 0 bases and J lost 8, with 7 bases in between. The CDR3 region has the DNA TGTGCCAGCAGCCAAGAATGGGCAGAAGCTTTCTTT. Protein sequence: CASSQEWAEAFF.

J is TRBJ2-2 and V is TRBV5-1, with a weak D call TRBD2 (5 bases). The V end lost 1 base, the J end lost 6 bases, and 13 bases lay between the germline ends. The CDR3 sequence is 15 residues long. Germline CDR1 SGHRS, CDR2 YFSETQ. The CDR3 nucleotides are TGCGCCAGCAGCTTGTCCGGGATCTCCTCCGGGGAGCTGTTTTTT. Translation: CASSLSGISSGELFF.

The genes are TRBV12-3 or TRBV12-4 and TRBJ2-3, with 10 nucleotides matching TRBD2. This CDR3 has 17 residues. The J segment lost 2 bases and the V segment lost 1 base, leaving 6 bases of the junction unmatched. CDR3 protein: CASSLGGTSGATDTQYF. The CDR3 DNA reads as TGTGCCAGCAGTTTAGGCGGAACTAGCGGGGCCACAGATACGCAGTATTTT.

The V and J genes are TRBV10-3 and TRBJ1-3; D uncertain. CDR1 ENHRY and CDR2 SYGVKD come from the germline V gene. V was shortened by 4 bases and J by 0 bases, with 4 bases between the two germline ends. The CDR3 consists of 13 residues. Here the CDR3 reads CAISGTSGNTIYF. The CDR3 bases are TGTGCCATCAGTGGGACCTCTGGAAACACCATATATTTT.

The V gene is TRBV5-1, the J gene TRBJ1-2; D is undetermined. V was cut by 2 bases and J by 0 bases, with 8 bases left in between. The germline V gene encodes CDR1 SGHRS and CDR2 YFSETQ. The CDR3 contains 14 residues. This chain's CDR3 is CASSFTIANYGYTF. In DNA form, the CDR3 reads TGCGCCAGCAGCTTTACTATTGCTAACTATGGCTACACCTTC.

V and J are TRBV5-1 and TRBJ2-1; TRBD1 aligns across 11 bases. Per the germline V gene, CDR1 is SGHRS and CDR2 is YFSETQ. The junction had 2 bases not matched to a gene; V was cut back by 1 base and J by 8 bases. This CDR3 spans 14 amino acids. CDR3 residues: CASSLRTGGHEQFF. CDR3 coding DNA: TGCGCCAGCAGCTTGAGGACAGGGGGCCATGAGCAGTTCTTC.

The V and J genes are TRBV7-6 and TRBJ2-2, with D perhaps matching TRBD1 (6 bases). V was clipped by 0 bases and J by 7 bases, with 12 bases between them. This CDR3 spans 15 amino acids. Per germline, CDR1 SGHVS and CDR2 FNYEAQ. CDR3 nucleotides: TGTGCCAGCAGCTTAGCCGAGGGGGTCGGCGGGGAGCTGTTTTTT. This sequence encodes CASSLAEGVGGELFF.

V and J are TRBV11-3 and TRBJ2-1, with 10 bases fitting TRBD2. Germline V lookup: CDR1 SGHNT, CDR2 YENEEA. V dropped 2 bases and J dropped 9; count of bases not matched to a gene: 7. This CDR3 is 15 amino acids long. This CDR3 reads CASSLLLAGSTEQFF. For the CDR3, the DNA is TGTGCCAGCAGCTTACTACTAGCGGGGTCGACTGAGCAGTTCTTC.

The rearrangement joins TRBV10-3 to TRBJ2-5; 9 nucleotides match TRBD2. Germline assignment: CDR1 ENHRY and CDR2 SYGVKD. Germline trimming cut 8 bases from V and 2 bases from J; bases unmatched to any gene: 9. The CDR3 runs 15 residues. The DNA for the CDR3 is TGTGCCATCGGGGCCTATAGCGGGGGTCAAGAGACCCAGTACTTC. Protein: CAIGAYSGGQETQYF.

V usage is TRBV3-1 and J usage is TRBJ2-1, with 11 positions matching TRBD2. This CDR3 contains 16 residues. Germline V gives CDR1 LGHDT, CDR2 YNNKEL (reference sequence). The V and J ends lost 4 bases and 9 bases, in that order; junction bases with no gene match: 11. This chain's CDR3 is CASSRVSGGASGEQFF. In DNA form, the CDR3 reads TGTGCCAGCAGCCGAGTTAGCGGGGGGGCCTCCGGTGAGCAGTTCTTC.

V gene TRBV2 combines with J gene TRBJ2-3; possible D gene TRBD2, 7 bases. V was clipped by 11 bases and J by 5 bases, with 14 bases between them. CDR3 length equals 12 residues. The germline V gene has CDR1 SNHLY and CDR2 FYNNEI. The CDR3 sequence: CASGGGGDTQYF. As DNA, the CDR3 is TGTGCCTCCGGCGGGGGCGGAGATACGCAGTATTTT.

The V call is TRBV7-2, the J call TRBJ1-4; TRBD1 is a possible D gene (5 bases). Germline CDR1 is SGHTA and CDR2 is FQGNSA. The V gene lost 5 bases and the J gene lost 8 bases, with 18 bases spanning the gap. The CDR3 has 15 residues. The CDR3 loop is CASSPRAGDREKLFF. The CDR3 DNA is TGTGCCAGCAGCCCAAGAGCGGGGGATCGGGAAAAACTGTTTTTT.

The chain links TRBV5-1 to TRBJ1-5; D possibly corresponds to TRBD1 (6 bases). The CDR3 length is 15 residues. The germline gives CDR1 SGHRS, CDR2 YFSETQ. Trimming shortened V by 0 bases and J by 3 bases, and 10 bases separated the two germline ends. The CDR3 DNA follows: TGCGCCAGCAGCTTGGGGGGACATTACAATCAGCCCCAGCATTTT. It specifies CASSLGGHYNQPQHF.